This T cell receptor (beta chain) was sequenced during a study of cytomegalovirus exposure and HLA in healthy donors. Sequencing used immunoSEQ multiplex PCR; TCRdb keeps in-frame clones, though not all of them. The profile shows approximately 170,000 clones, 84% of them singletons. This CDR3 contains 13 residues. Germline CDR1 and CDR2: MDHEN and SYDVKM. V was clipped by 6 bases and J by 0 bases, with 8 bases between them. The specimen was PBMCs. The chain joins TRBV28 to TRBJ2-5, with a possible D match to TRBD1 (6 bases). The clonotype comes from a man younger than 45 in good health and CMV-seropositive. This CDR3 reads CASRRDNQETQYF. The CDR3 DNA is TGTGCCAGCAGGAGGGACAACCAAGAGACCCAGTACTTC.